A selection of T cell receptor beta chains follows, all from one sample in a study of human T cells and chemical hapten exposure. TCRdb passed the RACE reads through MiXCR, listing each CDR3 protein once. The sample shows 300,000 to 350,000 distinct CDR3 sequences, about 7% of them seen only once. This specimen was whole blood, taken in connection with sensitization to the hapten diphenylcyclopropenone (DPC). Source of these receptors: a woman between 18 and 29 years old with alopecia areata. Some clones in this sample may be carry-over from other donors' samples. The CDR3 runs from the conserved cysteine through the conserved F or W. A D gene is named only where the DNA matches it firmly. The size of a clone is reported for some rows only, either as once, few or many, or as a class for expanded clones.

V gene: TRBV15; J gene: TRBJ1-6; clone size: .; D gene: .; CDR3 protein: CATSRRRQPNSPLHF; CDR3 DNA: TGTGCCACCAGCAGACGAAGACAGCCTAATTCACCCCTCCACTTT
V gene: TRBV12-3/TRBV12-4; J gene: TRBJ2-1; clone size: .; D gene: .; CDR3 protein: CASSSSPGVSYNEQFF; CDR3 DNA: TGTGCCAGCAGTTCGTCCCCAGGGGTTTCCTACAATGAGCAGTTCTTC
V gene: TRBV12-3/TRBV12-4; J gene: TRBJ2-2; clone size: many; D gene: .; CDR3 protein: CASSFWAENTGELFF; CDR3 DNA: TGTGCCAGCAGTTTTTGGGCCGAAAACACCGGGGAGCTGTTTTTT
V gene: TRBV21-1; J gene: TRBJ2-7; clone size: many; D gene: .; CDR3 protein: CASRRRTGGSNEQYF; CDR3 DNA: TGTGCCAGCCGACGCAGGACAGGGGGCTCAAACGAGCAGTACTTC
V gene: TRBV6-5; J gene: TRBJ1-6; clone size: .; D gene: .; CDR3 protein: CASSHWHSPLHF; CDR3 DNA: TGTGCCAGCAGTCATTGGCATTCACCCCTCCACTTT
V gene: TRBV11-2; J gene: TRBJ1-1; clone size: many; D gene: TRBD1; CDR3 protein: CASRGQGAEAFF; CDR3 DNA: TGTGCCAGCAGGGGACAGGGGGCTGAAGCTTTCTTT
V gene: TRBV11-2; J gene: TRBJ1-1; clone size: few; D gene: .; CDR3 protein: CASRLIDWGTEAFF; CDR3 DNA: TGTGCCAGCAGACTAATCGACTGGGGGACTGAAGCTTTCTTT
V gene: TRBV9; J gene: TRBJ1-1; clone size: .; D gene: .; CDR3 protein: CASRSHEGVGAFF; CDR3 DNA: TGTGCCAGCAGATCTCACGAAGGGGTGGGAGCTTTCTTT
V gene: TRBV5-6; J gene: TRBJ2-1; clone size: many; D gene: TRBD2; CDR3 protein: CASSFPQLAGSWDEQFF; CDR3 DNA: TGTGCCAGCAGCTTCCCGCAATTAGCGGGGAGTTGGGATGAGCAGTTCTTC
V gene: TRBV15; J gene: TRBJ1-2; clone size: .; D gene: .; CDR3 protein: CATSRGAAVLDGYTF; CDR3 DNA: TGTGCCACCAGCAGAGGGGCCGCCGTGTTGGATGGCTACACCTTC
V gene: TRBV18; J gene: TRBJ2-1; clone size: .; D gene: TRBD2; CDR3 protein: CASSPDGRGGDEQFF; CDR3 DNA: TGTGCCAGCTCACCTGACGGGAGGGGGGGCGATGAGCAGTTCTTC